This is a list of T cell receptor beta chains from one sample in a study of blood T cell repertoires in COVID-19. Assay: immunoSEQ multiplex PCR; the TCRdb copy retains only in-frame clones and omits some. The sample records just over 200,000 clones, about three quarters being singletons. Sequenced input: peripheral blood. These receptors all come from a woman in her 70s with acute or convalescent COVID-19. Both conserved end residues are part of each CDR3. Fields, in order: CDR3 DNA, CDR3 protein, J gene, D gene, V gene, CDR3 length, clone size. The D gene is left open where the match is weak. Not every row has a clone size; where given, it reads once, few, many or a size class.

DNA: TGTGCCAGTAGTATAGATCTAGGAAACTTAGAGTCCCAGTACTTC
CDR3: CASSIDLGNLESQYF
J: TRBJ2-5
D: -
V: TRBV19
length: 15
size: -

DNA: TGCGCCAGCAGTGAGGGAAGGAGTACCGGGGAGCTGTTTTTT
CDR3: CASSEGRSTGELFF
J: TRBJ2-2
D: -
V: TRBV5-1
length: 14
size: -

DNA: TGTGCCAGCAGCTTAGCGGCGGGGGCCGGCGCAGATACGCAGTATTTT
CDR3: CASSLAAGAGADTQYF
J: TRBJ2-3
D: -
V: TRBV7-6
length: 16
size: -

DNA: TGTGCCAGCAGCTTAGTAGGGTCAGGGGTCGGGACTGAAGCTTTCTTT
CDR3: CASSLVGSGVGTEAFF
J: TRBJ1-1
D: -
V: TRBV7-9
length: 16
size: -

DNA: TGTGCCAGCAGCGGGACTAGCGGGAGAGGTGGCACAGATACGCAGTATTTT
CDR3: CASSGTSGRGGTDTQYF
J: TRBJ2-3
D: TRBD2
V: TRBV27
length: 17
size: -

DNA: TGTGCCAGCAGCTTGGATCTCGGGACATACCTCTCTGGAAACACCATATATTTT
CDR3: CASSLDLGTYLSGNTIYF
J: TRBJ1-3
D: -
V: TRBV11-2
length: 18
size: -

DNA: TGTGCCACCAGCAGACCCTCCGGGACTAGCGGGAACACAGATACGCAGTATTTT
CDR3: CATSRPSGTSGNTDTQYF
J: TRBJ2-3
D: TRBD2
V: TRBV15
length: 18
size: -

DNA: TGCGCCAGCAGCTTGGCGGGACAGGGAACCTACGAGCAGTACTTC
CDR3: CASSLAGQGTYEQYF
J: TRBJ2-7
D: TRBD1
V: TRBV5-1
length: 15
size: once

DNA: TGCGCCAGCAGCTTGGAGGGGGCTAAATCACCCCTCCACTTT
CDR3: CASSLEGAKSPLHF
J: TRBJ1-6
D: TRBD1
V: TRBV5-1
length: 14
size: -

DNA: TGCGCCAGCAGCCCGGACAGGTCTTACACAGATACGCAGTATTTT
CDR3: CASSPDRSYTDTQYF
J: TRBJ2-3
D: TRBD1
V: TRBV5-1
length: 15
size: -

DNA: TGTGCCAGCAGCGTAGGGACAGGAAGAGGCACTGAAGCTTTCTTT
CDR3: CASSVGTGRGTEAFF
J: TRBJ1-1
D: TRBD1
V: TRBV9
length: 15
size: -

DNA: TGTGCCCGCGGCAAATTGCGGGAGGCCCTCCTGAACACCGGGGAGCTGTTTTTT
CDR3: CARGKLREALLNTGELFF
J: TRBJ2-2
D: TRBD2
V: TRBV30
length: 18
size: once

DNA: TGTGCCAGCAGTTTACGCGGTAGCGTAAACACCATATATTTT
CDR3: CASSLRGSVNTIYF
J: TRBJ1-3
D: -
V: TRBV28
length: 14
size: once

DNA: TGTGCCAGCAGCCAAGGGACAGGGATATTGAACACTGAAGCTTTCTTT
CDR3: CASSQGTGILNTEAFF
J: TRBJ1-1
D: TRBD1
V: TRBV7-9
length: 16
size: -

DNA: TGTGCCAGTAGTTTACAACCGACTAGCGGGCCGTACAATGAGCAGTTCTTC
CDR3: CASSLQPTSGPYNEQFF
J: TRBJ2-1
D: TRBD2
V: TRBV19
length: 17
size: -

DNA: TGTGCCAGCGCTAGCGGCGCGAACACCGGGGAGCTGTTTTTT
CDR3: CASASGANTGELFF
J: TRBJ2-2
D: TRBD2
V: TRBV6-5
length: 14
size: once

DNA: TGCAGTGCTAGTGGCGGTTTGAGCTCCTATAATTCACCCCTCCACTTT
CDR3: CSASGGLSSYNSPLHF
J: TRBJ1-6
D: -
V: TRBV20-1
length: 16
size: -

DNA: TGTGCCAGCAGTCCGTGGACTAGCGGTCAAGAGACCCAGTACTTC
CDR3: CASSPWTSGQETQYF
J: TRBJ2-5
D: TRBD2
V: TRBV27
length: 15
size: -

DNA: TGTGCCAGCAGCTCTACCCGGGACAGACAAGAGACCCAGTACTTC
CDR3: CASSSTRDRQETQYF
J: TRBJ2-5
D: TRBD1
V: TRBV13
length: 15
size: few

DNA: TGTGCCAGCAGCTTAGCGGGGGACCTGAGCACTGAAGCTTTCTTT
CDR3: CASSLAGDLSTEAFF
J: TRBJ1-1
D: -
V: TRBV11-2
length: 15
size: -

DNA: TGTGCCAGCAAGAACGGACTAGCGGGAGTCTGGGAGCAGTACTTC
CDR3: CASKNGLAGVWEQYF
J: TRBJ2-7
D: TRBD2
V: TRBV6-5
length: 15
size: once

DNA: TGTGCCACGGGACTAGCGGGAGGGCCTACCGGTGGGGAGCTGTTTTTT
CDR3: CATGLAGGPTGGELFF
J: TRBJ2-2
D: TRBD2
V: TRBV27
length: 16
size: -

DNA: TGTGCCAGCAGCTTAAGTCGGGGAGGGAGGAATGAGCAGTTCTTC
CDR3: CASSLSRGGRNEQFF
J: TRBJ2-1
D: TRBD2
V: TRBV7-3
length: 15
size: -

DNA: TGCGCCAGCAGCCGGGATGGGCTGGGGGAGACCCAGTACTTC
CDR3: CASSRDGLGETQYF
J: TRBJ2-5
D: -
V: TRBV5-1
length: 14
size: -

DNA: TGTGCCAGCTCACCGACGTCGGACAGGGTGGATGAAGCTTTCTTT
CDR3: CASSPTSDRVDEAFF
J: TRBJ1-1
D: TRBD1
V: TRBV18
length: 15
size: few

DNA: TGTGCCTGGAGTGTAGTTAGGGGGCGTGAAAAACTGTTTTTT
CDR3: CAWSVVRGREKLFF
J: TRBJ1-4
D: TRBD1
V: TRBV30
length: 14
size: -

DNA: TGTGCCAGCAGTGTAGGGGGTGAAACCTACGAGCAGTACTTC
CDR3: CASSVGGETYEQYF
J: TRBJ2-7
D: -
V: TRBV2
length: 14
size: -

DNA: TGTGCCAGCAGTTACAACGGGGGGAATCGTGGCTACACCTTC
CDR3: CASSYNGGNRGYTF
J: TRBJ1-2
D: -
V: TRBV6-5
length: 14
size: -

DNA: TGTGCCAGCAGTTACCCCCCCGTTTACGAGCAGTACTTC
CDR3: CASSYPPVYEQYF
J: TRBJ2-7
D: -
V: TRBV6-5
length: 13
size: -